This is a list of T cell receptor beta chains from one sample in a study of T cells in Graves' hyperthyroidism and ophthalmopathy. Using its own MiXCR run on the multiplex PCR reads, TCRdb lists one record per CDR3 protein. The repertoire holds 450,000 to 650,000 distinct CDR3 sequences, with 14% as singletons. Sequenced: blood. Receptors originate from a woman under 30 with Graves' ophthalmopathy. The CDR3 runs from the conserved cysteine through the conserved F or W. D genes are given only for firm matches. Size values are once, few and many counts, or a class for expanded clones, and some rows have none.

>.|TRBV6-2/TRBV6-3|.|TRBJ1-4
CASSYVRGGSEKLFF
TGTGCCAGCAGTTACGTCCGGGGTGGTAGTGAAAAACTGTTTTTT
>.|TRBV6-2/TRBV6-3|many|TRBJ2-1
CASSYPRLHRDEQFF
TGTGCCAGCAGTTACCCGCGACTACACCGGGATGAGCAGTTCTTC
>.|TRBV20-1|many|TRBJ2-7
CSASPGVYEQYF
TGCAGTGCTAGCCCCGGGGTCTACGAGCAGTACTTC
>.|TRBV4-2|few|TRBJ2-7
CASSQESGPTYEQYF
TGTGCCAGCAGCCAAGAATCCGGCCCCACCTACGAGCAGTACTTC
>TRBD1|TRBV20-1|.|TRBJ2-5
CSARDVGQGEGTQYF
TGCAGTGCTAGAGATGTTGGGCAGGGGGAAGGGACCCAGTACTTC
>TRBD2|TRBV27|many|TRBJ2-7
CASPGAGGKDEQYF
TGTGCCAGCCCGGGGGCGGGGGGGAAGGACGAGCAGTACTTC
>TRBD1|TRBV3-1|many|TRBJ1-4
CASSQDGVGTGDEKLFF
TGTGCCAGCAGCCAAGATGGCGTAGGGACAGGGGATGAAAAACTGTTTTTT
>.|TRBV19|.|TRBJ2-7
CASSIVARSHYEQYF
TGTGCCAGTAGTATAGTTGCCAGGAGCCACTACGAGCAGTACTTC
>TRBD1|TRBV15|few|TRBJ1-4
CATSSGQGGAAGFF
TGTGCCACCAGCAGTGGACAGGGGGGCGCGGCAGGGTTTTTT
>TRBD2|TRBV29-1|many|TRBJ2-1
CSVEDRPGGSYNEQFF
TGCAGCGTTGAAGATAGGCCGGGCGGGAGCTACAATGAGCAGTTCTTC
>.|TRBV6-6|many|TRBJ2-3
CASSYRARTTDTQYF
TGTGCCAGCAGTTACCGGGCTAGGACCACAGATACGCAGTATTTT
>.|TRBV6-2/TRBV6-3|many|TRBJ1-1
CASLAQEGSGGAFF
TGTGCCAGCCTGGCCCAGGAGGGGTCGGGTGGAGCTTTCTTT
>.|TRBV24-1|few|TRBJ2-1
CATSDGAGNSYNEQFF
TGTGCCACCAGTGATGGGGCGGGGAACTCCTACAATGAGCAGTTCTTC
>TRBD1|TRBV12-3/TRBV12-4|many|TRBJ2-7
CASSPSWDRNEQYF
TGTGCCAGCAGTCCTAGCTGGGACAGGAACGAGCAGTACTTC
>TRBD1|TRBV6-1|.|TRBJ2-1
CASSAYRGGSYNEQFF
TGTGCCAGCAGTGCCTACAGGGGTGGCTCCTACAATGAGCAGTTCTTC
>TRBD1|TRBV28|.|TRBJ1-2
CASRMGDRESYGYTF
TGTGCCAGCAGGATGGGCGACAGGGAGAGCTATGGCTACACCTTC
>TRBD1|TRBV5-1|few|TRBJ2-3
CASSFPPGRDRADTQYF
TGCGCCAGCAGCTTCCCGCCGGGAAGGGACAGGGCAGATACGCAGTATTTT
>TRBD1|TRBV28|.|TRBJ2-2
CATGTGNTGELFF
TGTGCCACCGGGACAGGGAACACCGGGGAGCTGTTTTTT
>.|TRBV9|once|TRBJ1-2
CASSLRDAYGYTF
TGTGCCAGCAGCCTCCGGGACGCCTATGGCTACACCTTC
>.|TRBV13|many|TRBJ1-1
CASSGRPNTEAFF
TGTGCCAGCAGCGGACGACCTAACACTGAAGCTTTCTTT
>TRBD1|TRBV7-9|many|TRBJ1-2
CASQGDGYTF
TGTGCCAGCCAGGGGGATGGCTACACCTTC
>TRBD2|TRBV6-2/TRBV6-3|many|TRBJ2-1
CASTGLGLAEYNEQFF
TGTGCCAGCACCGGGCTGGGACTAGCGGAATACAATGAGCAGTTCTTC
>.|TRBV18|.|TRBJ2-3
CASSPYRQGSDTQYF
TGTGCCAGCTCACCATACCGCCAGGGATCAGATACGCAGTATTTT
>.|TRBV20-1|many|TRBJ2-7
CSARPLDINWSYEQYF
TGCAGTGCTAGACCGTTGGACATTAATTGGTCCTACGAGCAGTACTTC
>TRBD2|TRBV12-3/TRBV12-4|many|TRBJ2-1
CASSLGSASGREQFF
TGTGCCAGCAGTTTAGGTTCGGCTAGCGGGAGAGAGCAGTTCTTC
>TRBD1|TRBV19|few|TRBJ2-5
CASSGTGGETQYF
TGTGCCAGTAGTGGGACAGGGGGGGAGACCCAGTACTTC
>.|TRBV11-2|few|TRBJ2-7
CASSPHPARGGPYEQYF
TGTGCCAGCAGCCCCCACCCAGCCAGGGGGGGCCCCTACGAGCAGTACTTC
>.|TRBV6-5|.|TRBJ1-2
CASSYAGYSYTF
TGTGCCAGCAGTTATGCGGGGTATAGCTACACCTTC
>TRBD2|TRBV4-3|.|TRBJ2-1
CASSQDLGGSTYNEQFF
TGCGCCAGCAGCCAAGATTTGGGCGGGAGTACCTACAATGAGCAGTTCTTC
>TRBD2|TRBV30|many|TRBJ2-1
CAWSVLAGVDQFF
TGTGCCTGGAGTGTATTAGCGGGAGTGGATCAGTTCTTC
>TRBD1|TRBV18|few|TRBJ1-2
CASSPGTDFNGYTF
TGTGCCAGCTCACCAGGGACAGATTTCAATGGCTACACCTTC
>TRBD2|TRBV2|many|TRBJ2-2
CASSRLAGEAGELFF
TGTGCCAGCAGTCGACTAGCGGGAGAAGCCGGGGAGCTGTTTTTT
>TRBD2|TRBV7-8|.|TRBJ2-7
CASSWGVRLAGNLFNSYEQYF
TGTGCCAGCAGCTGGGGGGTTCGGCTAGCGGGAAACCTATTTAACTCCTACGAGCAGTACTTC
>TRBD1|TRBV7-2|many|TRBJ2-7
CASSRDRSSYEQYF
TGTGCCAGCAGCCGGGACAGGAGCTCCTACGAGCAGTACTTC
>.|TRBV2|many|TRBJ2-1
CARRRALNEQFF
TGTGCCAGGAGAAGGGCCCTAAATGAGCAGTTCTTC
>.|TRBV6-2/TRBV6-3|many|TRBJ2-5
CASSYSATHEETQYF
TGTGCCAGCAGTTACTCGGCCACCCACGAGGAGACCCAGTACTTC
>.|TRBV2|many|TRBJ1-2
CASSEARGGNYGYTF
TGTGCCAGCAGTGAAGCACGAGGGGGGAACTATGGCTACACCTTC
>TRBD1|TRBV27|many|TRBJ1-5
CASSDRGRGQPQHF
TGTGCCAGCAGTGACAGGGGGCGAGGTCAGCCCCAGCATTTT
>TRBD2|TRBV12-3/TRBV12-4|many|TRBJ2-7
CASSRGLAGAYSYEQYF
TGTGCCAGCAGCAGAGGACTAGCGGGAGCCTATAGCTACGAGCAGTACTTC
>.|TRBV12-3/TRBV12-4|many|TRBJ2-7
CASSPWTGYEQYF
TGTGCCAGCAGTCCCTGGACGGGCTACGAGCAGTACTTC
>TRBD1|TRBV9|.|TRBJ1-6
CASSVSGYRGTGPSPLHF
TGTGCCAGCAGCGTATCGGGGTATCGGGGGACAGGGCCTTCACCCCTCCACTTT
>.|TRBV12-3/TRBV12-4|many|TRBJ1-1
CASSLGWNTEAFF
TGTGCCAGCAGTTTGGGTTGGAACACTGAAGCTTTCTTT
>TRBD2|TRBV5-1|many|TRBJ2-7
CASSLGDYSGSSYEQYF
TGCGCCAGCAGCTTGGGGGACTATAGCGGGTCCTCCTACGAGCAGTACTTC
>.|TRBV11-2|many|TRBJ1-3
CASSPQGAGNTIYF
TGTGCCAGCAGCCCCCAGGGTGCTGGAAACACCATATATTTT
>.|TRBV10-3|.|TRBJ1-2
CAIRGLRAGDGYTF
TGTGCCATCAGGGGACTTCGCGCTGGGGATGGCTACACCTTC
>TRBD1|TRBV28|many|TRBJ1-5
CASLTGQGDNQPQHF
TGTGCCAGCCTCACCGGACAGGGAGATAATCAGCCCCAGCATTTT
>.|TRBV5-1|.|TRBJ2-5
CASSLGGGSQETQYF
TGCGCCAGCAGCTTGGGGGGAGGTTCCCAAGAGACCCAGTACTTC